This TCR delta chain came from a study of gamma-delta T cells after stem cell transplantation. TCRdb used CATT to re-call clones from the RT-PCR reads. Here the sample spans about 4,900 delta-chain clones, approximately 17% being singletons. Germline CDR1 is TSWWSYY and CDR2 is QGS. The CDR3 totals 17 residues. V lost 2 bases and J 3 bases, leaving 16 bases between the germline ends. This chain links TRDV1 with TRDJ2; D not resolved. Sequenced: gamma-delta T cells. This TCR came from a human donor. It is not recorded whose cells these are; they may come from a transplant donor. The CDR3 bases are TGTGCTCTTGGGGAAACGGGAGCGGACACTCTGACAGCACAACTCTTCTTT. Protein: CALGETGADTLTAQLFF.